Listed here is a single T cell receptor beta chain. What it binds is not known. Germline loops: CDR1 SGHRS, CDR2 YFSETQ. The V end lost 0 bases, the J end lost 6 bases, and 10 bases lay between the germline ends. The CDR3 is 14 residues long. This record belongs to a study of cytomegalovirus exposure and HLA in healthy donors. General study findings and limits: When the data were analyzed later, several of the most significant clusters appeared to be linked to common viral pathogens. Immune exposure was documented only through CMV serostatus. In all likelihood, a cluster of highly shared sequence variants was a sequencing artifact. In a later analysis, compared with equally common non-associated chains, HLA-associated beta chains were more expanded.

Researchers ran the PCR with 60 Vbeta and 13 Jbeta primers. Sequencing was performed with immunoSEQ multiplex PCR; in TCRdb, only in-frame clones are kept and a portion is missing. The sample lists more than 200,000 clones, around 64% occurring once. Sequencing was done on a sample of PBMCs. The rearrangement links TRBV5-1 to TRBJ1-5; no definite D call. This sequence was found in a man in his forties in good health and CMV-seropositive. This CDR3 reads CASSLVEGSQPQHF. The CDR3 DNA is TGCGCCAGCAGCTTGGTGGAGGGAAGTCAGCCCCAGCATTTT.